These 30 T cell receptor beta chains were all obtained from the same sample, sequenced in a study of PD-1 blockade in classical Hodgkin lymphoma. Sequencing was performed with immunoSEQ multiplex PCR; in TCRdb, only in-frame clones are kept and a portion is missing. The sample comprises some 21,000 clones, roughly 78% of which are singletons, and roughly a sixth rests with the top ten. All trial patients relapsed after autologous stem cell transplantation. Sequenced here: peripheral blood mononuclear cells (PBMCs), sampled before the second cycle of nivolumab. These receptors were collected from a human donor with classical Hodgkin lymphoma.

The chain combines TRBV9 with TRBJ2-7; 9 bases line up with TRBD2. The CDR3 contains 16 residues. Germline V gene sequence: CDR1 SGDLS, CDR2 YYNGEE. Trimming took 4 bases from V and 0 from J; bases not matched to a gene: 8. DNA for the CDR3: TGTGCCAGCAGCCTCTTTTCTAGCGGGACCTCCTACGAGCAGTACTTC. Translating gives CASSLFSSGTSYEQYF. Complete variable domain (other parts from reference TRBV9 and TRBJ2-7): DSGVTQTPKHLITATGQRVTLRCSPRSGDLSVYWYQQSLDQGLQFLIQYYNGEERAKGNILERFSAQQFPDLHSELNLSSLELGDSALYFCASSLFSSGTSYEQYFGPGTRLTVT.

This rearrangement joins TRBV6-6 to TRBJ1-5; no definite D call. Between the trimmed V and J ends, which lost 5 bases and 6 bases, there was a span of 11 bases. Per the germline V gene, CDR1 is MNHNY and CDR2 is SVGAGI (reference sequence). This CDR3 is 13 amino acids long. In DNA form, the CDR3 reads TGTGCCAGCAGTGCCTTTGCGGGTCAGCCCCAGCATTTT. This sequence encodes CASSAFAGQPQHF.

This sequence joins TRBV5-1 and TRBJ2-5; D is unclear. The CDR3 length is 13 residues. V was trimmed by 2 bases and J by 4 bases, leaving 9 bases between them. Germline values: CDR1 SGHRS, CDR2 YFSETQ. CDR3 coding DNA: TGCGCCAGCAGCTTCCGAGGTGGAGAGACCCAGTACTTC. Its translation is CASSFRGGETQYF.

The chain combines TRBV21-1 with TRBJ2-7; the table assigns TRBD1, which was not confirmed against the DNA. TRBV21-1 constitutes a pseudogene. The CDR3 has 14 residues. For the CDR3, the DNA is TGTGCCAGCAGCAGCCGGACAGGGCCCGGCGAGCAGTACGTC. This encodes CASSSRTGPGEQYV.

The sample holds a few counts of this clone. The rearrangement joins TRBV10-3 to TRBJ1-2, with D perhaps matching TRBD1 (5 bases). This CDR3 has 16 residues. Germline V gene lookup returns CDR1 ENHRY and CDR2 SYGVKD. Deletions cut 0 bases from V and 5 bases from J, with 16 bases between. CDR3 loop: CAISESRGVERYGYTF. The CDR3 DNA follows: TGTGCCATCAGTGAGTCCAGAGGGGTTGAACGATATGGCTACACCTTC.

The chain employs TRBV4-2 and TRBJ1-4; possible D gene TRBD1, 5 bases. The germline CDR1 and CDR2 sequences are LGHNA and YNFKEQ. V was trimmed by 4 bases and J by 6 bases, leaving 18 bases between them. The length of the CDR3 is 16 residues. CDR3 bases: TGTGCCAGCAGCCGACTCCTCAGGGTGATAGATGAAAAACTGTTTTTT. This sequence encodes CASSRLLRVIDEKLFF.

CDR3 sequence: CASSLEGLLEPTYEQYF. CDR3 coding DNA: TGTGCCAGCAGCTTAGAAGGCCTCTTGGAACCCACCTACGAGCAGTACTTC. This sequence joins TRBV11-2 and TRBJ2-7; D is unresolved. This CDR3 is built from 17 residues. Germline V gene sequence: CDR1 SGHAT, CDR2 FQNNGV. Trimming pared 0 bases from V and 2 bases from J, leaving 17 bases between.

This clone was seen only a few times. The V gene is TRBV5-4, the J gene TRBJ1-1; D might be TRBD1 (6 bases). The V and J ends lost 0 bases and 8 bases respectively, with 23 bases between them. Germline V gene lookup returns CDR1 SGHNT and CDR2 YYREEE (reference sequence). The CDR3 covers 17 residues. DNA for the CDR3: TGTGCCAGCAGCTTGGAAACCGGCCTCACAGGGACTCAAGAAGCTTTCTTT. Translating gives CASSLETGLTGTQEAFF.

The chain links TRBV27 to TRBJ1-1; D might be TRBD1 (5 bases). The germline V and J ends were trimmed by 2 bases and 12 bases, with 16 bases remaining between them. The CDR3 is made up of 13 amino acids. Germline values: CDR1 MNHEY, CDR2 SMNVEV (reference sequence). CDR3 in DNA: TGTGCCAGCAGTTTACAAGGGACGGGAGTATCTTTCTTT. It codes for CASSLQGTGVSFF.

CDR3: CASSNGQAATWTQYF. The DNA for the CDR3 is TGTGCCAGCAGTAACGGACAGGCAGCCACTTGGACCCAGTACTTC. This chain connects TRBV6-5 to TRBJ2-5, with 7 bases that match TRBD1. Germline CDR1 is MNHEY and CDR2 is SVGAGI. The length of the CDR3 is 15 residues. J was trimmed by 7 bases and V by 5 bases; bases with no gene match: 13.

The rearrangement links TRBV28 to TRBJ2-3; possibly TRBD1 for D (5 bases). The germline gives CDR1 MDHEN, CDR2 SYDVKM. The CDR3 runs to 14 residues. V lost 6 bases to trimming and J lost 3 bases, with 13 bases between them. The CDR3, as DNA: TGTGCCAGCAGCCCCCCAGGGCCAACAGATACGCAGTATTTT. Translating gives CASSPPGPTDTQYF.

V usage is TRBV9 and J usage is TRBJ1-6, with D perhaps matching TRBD1 (6 bases). The V end lost 0 bases, the J end lost 8 bases, and 15 bases lay between the germline ends. Germline V gene lookup returns CDR1 SGDLS and CDR2 YYNGEE. The CDR3 has 16 residues. CDR3 in amino acids: CASSVGTDPIHSPLHF. The CDR3 nucleotides are TGTGCCAGCAGCGTAGGGACAGATCCTATACATTCACCCCTCCACTTT.

The chain couples TRBV4-3 to TRBJ2-5; the D is unclear. This CDR3 contains 16 residues. Trimming stripped 0 bases from V and 4 bases from J, with 15 bases between. CDR1 is LGHNA and CDR2 is YSLEER in the germline V gene. In DNA form, the CDR3 reads TGCGCCAGCAGCCAAGAAGGCGCTAGTTTCGTAGAGACCCAGTACTTC. This codes for CASSQEGASFVETQYF.

This chain connects TRBV5-1 to TRBJ1-2, with TRBD1 as a possible D gene (6 bases). The CDR3 length is 15 residues. Germline V gives CDR1 SGHRS, CDR2 YFSETQ. The V end lost 1 base, the J end lost 5 bases, and 15 bases lay between the germline ends. In DNA, the CDR3 is TGCGCCAGCAGCTTGTGGACATTGGGGGCGTATGGCTACACCTTC. The encoded protein is CASSLWTLGAYGYTF.

The J gene is TRBJ2-2, the V gene TRBV10-3, with 8 bases that match TRBD1. Losses at the gene ends were 3 bases for V and 4 bases for J; bases not matched to a gene: 7. The length of the CDR3 is 16 residues. The germline V gene encodes CDR1 ENHRY and CDR2 SYGVKD. Written as DNA, the CDR3 is TGTGCCATCAGTGATACAGGGGGACTGTCCACCGGGGAGCTGTTTTTT. Translating it yields CAISDTGGLSTGELFF.

This clone occurred once. The V and J genes are TRBV7-9 and TRBJ1-5, with D perhaps TRBD1 (6 bases). The CDR3 extends over 14 amino acids. V lost 9 bases, J lost 5 bases, and 17 bases lay in between. The germline gives CDR1 SEHNR, CDR2 FQNEAQ (reference sequence). CDR3 region: CARGKGGWYQPQHF. The CDR3 coding sequence is TGTGCCAGAGGCAAGGGGGGATGGTATCAGCCCCAGCATTTT.

The CDR3, as DNA: TGTGCCAGCAGCCAACCATACGGGGGCGTCACTGAAGCTTTCTTT. This gives the protein CASSQPYGGVTEAFF. The gene calls are TRBV5-4 and TRBJ1-1, with a possible D match to TRBD1 (6 bases). Germline V gives CDR1 SGHNT, CDR2 YYREEE (reference sequence). The CDR3 covers 15 residues. V lost 4 bases and J lost 4, with 17 bases in between.

In its sample, this clone was seen once. The J gene is TRBJ2-7, the V gene TRBV2, with 12 bases matching TRBD2. Trimming removed 6 bases from V and 7 bases from J; junction bases left unmatched: 16. The CDR3 is made up of 17 amino acids. The germline V gene encodes CDR1 SNHLY and CDR2 FYNNEI. CDR3 coding DNA: TGTGCCAGCAGCAAAAGGGCTGTGACTAGCGGGAGAGGGGAGCAGTACTTC. It translates to CASSKRAVTSGRGEQYF. The full variable domain, rest sourced from reference TRBV2 and TRBJ2-7, is EPEVTQTPSHQVTQMGQEVILRCVPISNHLYFYWYRQILGQKVEFLVSFYNNEISEKSEIFDDQFSVERPDGSNFTLKIRSTKLEDSAMYFCASSKRAVTSGRGEQYFGPGTRLTVT.

In this sample, this clone is medium-sized. The chain carries TRBV5-1 and TRBJ1-6; TRBD1 matches at 7 bases. The V gene's germline CDR1 is SGHRS and CDR2 YFSETQ. The CDR3 is made up of 15 amino acids. Trimming removed 5 bases from V and 9 bases from J; junction bases left unmatched: 11. The CDR3 DNA is TGCGCCAGCAGAGTCGACAGGGATCGTGGTTCACCCCTCCACTTT. Protein sequence: CASRVDRDRGSPLHF.

This clone has only one observation. The chain joins TRBV9 to TRBJ1-2; D not resolved. CDR3 length: 14 amino acids. Per the germline V gene, CDR1 is SGDLS and CDR2 is YYNGEE. Trimming took 0 bases from V and 2 from J, leaving 8 bases between them. The CDR3 coding sequence is TGTGCCAGCAGCGTAGGTAATATGAACTATGGCTACACCTTC. Amino acid sequence: CASSVGNMNYGYTF.

The chain carries TRBV7-9 and TRBJ2-1, with TRBD1 matching over 9 bases. The J segment lost 6 bases and the V segment lost 6 bases, leaving 18 bases of the junction unmatched. The CDR3 loop spans 18 amino acids. The germline CDR1 and CDR2 sequences are SEHNR and FQNEAQ (reference sequence). CDR3 loop: CASSYWDRAHLVGNEQFF. The CDR3 DNA reads as TGTGCCAGCAGTTACTGGGACAGGGCCCACCTGGTCGGCAATGAGCAGTTCTTC. The full variable domain, with the rest looked up from reference TRBV7-9 and TRBJ2-1, is DTGVSQNPRHKITKRGQNVTFRCDPISEHNRLYWYRQTLGQGPEFLTYFQNEAQLEKSRLLSDRFSAERPKGSFSTLEIQRTEQGDSAMYLCASSYWDRAHLVGNEQFFGPGTRLTVL.

The rearrangement links TRBV6-1 to TRBJ1-5; D may be TRBD1 (6 bases). The CDR3 runs to 13 residues. Trimming removed 10 bases at V and 4 bases at J, with 14 bases between. CDR1 is MNHNS, CDR2 SASEGT, per germline. DNA for the CDR3: TGTGCCACCCGGGACACTTGGAATCAGCCCCAGCATTTT. Amino acid sequence: CATRDTWNQPQHF.

The chain employs TRBV15 and TRBJ2-3; 11 bases match TRBD2. After removal of 3 bases from V and 5 bases from J, the junction contained 7 bases not matched to a gene. The germline CDR1 and CDR2 sequences are LNHNV and YYDKDF (reference sequence). CDR3 length: 16 amino acids. CDR3 sequence (DNA): TGTGCCACCAGCAGGATGACTAGCGGGAAAGGAGATACGCAGTATTTT. Translation: CATSRMTSGKGDTQYF.

This sequence joins TRBV29-1 and TRBJ1-3, with D perhaps TRBD1 (6 bases). CDR3 length equals 13 residues. Trimming shortened V by 6 bases and J by 0 bases, and 9 bases separated the two germline ends. Germline CDR1 SQVTM, CDR2 ANQGSEA. The CDR3 DNA reads TGCAGCGTGACAGGAGCCTCTGGAAACACCATATATTTT. Its protein is CSVTGASGNTIYF.

By frequency in the sample, this clone is medium-sized. This chain connects TRBV5-1 to TRBJ1-2; no definite D call. The CDR3 loop spans 12 amino acids. Germline CDR1 is SGHRS and CDR2 is YFSETQ. Trimming stripped 5 bases from V and 2 bases from J, with 7 bases between. CDR3 amino acids: CASSLPNYGYTF. CDR3 in DNA: TGCGCCAGCAGTCTACCCAACTATGGCTACACCTTC.

This rearrangement joins TRBV9 to TRBJ2-3, with 10 positions matching TRBD2. The germline V gene encodes CDR1 SGDLS and CDR2 YYNGEE. J lost 5 bases, V lost 0 bases, and 6 bases had no gene match. This CDR3 is built from 16 residues. The CDR3 protein is CASSVALAGVEDTQYF. The CDR3 coding sequence is TGTGCCAGCAGCGTAGCGCTAGCGGGAGTGGAAGATACGCAGTATTTT.

This chain connects TRBV6-5 to TRBJ1-5; the D gene is possibly TRBD1 (6 bases). Trimming took 5 bases from V and 9 from J, leaving 20 bases between them. This CDR3 spans 15 amino acids. The germline V gene encodes CDR1 MNHEY and CDR2 SVGAGI. CDR3 coding DNA: TGTGCCAGCAGTGCCGGACAGCCGGGCAGATCGCCCCAGCATTTT. Its translation: CASSAGQPGRSPQHF.

The chain recombines TRBV18 with TRBJ1-2; D possibly corresponds to TRBD1 (5 bases). Per germline, CDR1 KGHSH and CDR2 LQKENI. The V end lost 3 bases, the J end lost 4 bases, and 12 bases lay between the germline ends. The CDR3 consists of 14 residues. The CDR3 spells CASSPGRLTYGYTF. The CDR3, as DNA: TGTGCCAGCTCACCGGGACGGCTTACCTATGGCTACACCTTC.

The chain combines TRBV6-1 with TRBJ2-6; 7 nucleotides line up with TRBD1. Germline CDR1 is MNHNS and CDR2 is SASEGT. The V gene end was trimmed by 7 bases and the J gene end by 2 bases; junction bases not matched to a gene: 5. This CDR3 is 15 amino acids long. The CDR3 DNA is TGTGCCAGCACCGACAGGGTGGCTGGGGCCAACGTCCTGACTTTC. It codes for CASTDRVAGANVLTF.

The chain links TRBV6-1 to TRBJ2-4; D remains unclear. V was trimmed by 7 bases and J by 3 bases, leaving 7 bases between them. Germline CDR1 MNHNS, CDR2 SASEGT. The CDR3 is 12 amino acids. This chain's CDR3 is CASNHDKNIQYF. The CDR3 bases are TGTGCCAGCAACCACGACAAAAACATTCAGTACTTC.